This T cell receptor (beta chain) was documented in a study of human T cells and chemical hapten exposure. Points from the study as a whole: The study found that DPC sensitization did not change TCRs above 1 in 1000 frequency.

Concerning this clonotype: The antigen is not known.

As for time point: pre-sensitization, week 0. Treatment noted: therapeutic diphenylcyclopropenone sensitization with weekly scalp DPC. From germline, CDR1 is MNHEY and CDR2 SVGAGI. CDR3 size: 13 residues. V was pared by 6 bases and J by 6 bases, with 13 bases between. Each CDR3 protein gets one entry after TCRdb re-called the RACE reads with MiXCR. The sample consists of fewer than 140,000 distinct CDR3 sequences, less than 15% of them appearing once. V is TRBV6-5 and J is TRBJ2-3; D perhaps matches TRBD1 (6 bases). This material consisted of whole blood, taken in connection with sensitization to the hapten diphenylcyclopropenone (DPC). This TCR derives from a woman between 50 and 59 years old with alopecia areata. Some clones in this sample may be carry-over from other donors' samples. CDR3 coding DNA: TGTGCCAGCAGAGACACAGGGTCGGATACGCAGTATTTT. It translates to CASRDTGSDTQYF.